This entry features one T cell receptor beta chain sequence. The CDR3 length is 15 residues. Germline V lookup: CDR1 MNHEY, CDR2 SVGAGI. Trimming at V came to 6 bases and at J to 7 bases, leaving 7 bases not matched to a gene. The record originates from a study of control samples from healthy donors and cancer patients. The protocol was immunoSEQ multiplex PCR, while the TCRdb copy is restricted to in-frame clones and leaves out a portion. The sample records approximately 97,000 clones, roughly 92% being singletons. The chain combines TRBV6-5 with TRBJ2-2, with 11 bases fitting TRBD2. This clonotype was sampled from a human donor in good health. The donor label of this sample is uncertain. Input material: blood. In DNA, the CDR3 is TGTGCCAGCAGGGTTAGCGGGGGGGCAGGCGGGGAGCTGTTTTTT. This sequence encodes CASRVSGGAGGELFF.